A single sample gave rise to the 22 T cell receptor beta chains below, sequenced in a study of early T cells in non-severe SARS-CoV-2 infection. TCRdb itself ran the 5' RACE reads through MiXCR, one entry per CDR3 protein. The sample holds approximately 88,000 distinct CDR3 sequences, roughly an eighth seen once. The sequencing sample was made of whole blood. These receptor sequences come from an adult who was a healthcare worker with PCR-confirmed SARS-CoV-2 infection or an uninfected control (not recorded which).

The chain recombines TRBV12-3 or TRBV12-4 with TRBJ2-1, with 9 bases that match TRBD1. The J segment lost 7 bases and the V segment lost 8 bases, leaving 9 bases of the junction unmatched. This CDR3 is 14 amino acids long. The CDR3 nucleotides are TGTGCCAGCCGATTTAGACAGGGGGGGAATGAGCAGTTCTTC. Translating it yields CASRFRQGGNEQFF.

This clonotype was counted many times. CDR3 coding DNA: TGTGCCAGCAGCCCTACGGACAGGGTCGTCGAAGCTTTCTTT. Amino acids: CASSPTDRVVEAFF. The chain employs TRBV7-8 and TRBJ1-1; 8 nucleotides align to TRBD1. Germline values: CDR1 SGHVS, CDR2 FQNEAQ. The CDR3 loop spans 14 amino acids. V gave up 5 bases and J gave up 8 bases; unmatched junction bases: 10. The full variable domain, rest sourced from reference TRBV7-8 and TRBJ1-1, is GAGVSQSPRYKVAKRGQDVALRCDPISGHVSLFWYQQALGQGPEFLTYFQNEAQLDKSGLPSDRFFAERPEGSVSTLKIQRTQQEDSAVYLCASSPTDRVVEAFFGQGTRLTVV.

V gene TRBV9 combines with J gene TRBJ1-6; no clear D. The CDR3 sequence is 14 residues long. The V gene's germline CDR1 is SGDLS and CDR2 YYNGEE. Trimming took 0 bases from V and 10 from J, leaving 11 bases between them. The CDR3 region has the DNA TGTGCCAGCAGCGTAGCTAATATGGAGTCACCCCTCCACTTT. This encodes CASSVANMESPLHF.

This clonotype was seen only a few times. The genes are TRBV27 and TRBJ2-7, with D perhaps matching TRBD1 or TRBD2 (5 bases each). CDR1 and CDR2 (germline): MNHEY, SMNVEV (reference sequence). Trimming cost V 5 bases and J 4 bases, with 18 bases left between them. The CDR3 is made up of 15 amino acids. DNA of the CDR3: TGTGCCAGCAGTACGTATCAGGGAGTCGTTTACGAGCAGTACTTC. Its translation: CASSTYQGVVYEQYF.

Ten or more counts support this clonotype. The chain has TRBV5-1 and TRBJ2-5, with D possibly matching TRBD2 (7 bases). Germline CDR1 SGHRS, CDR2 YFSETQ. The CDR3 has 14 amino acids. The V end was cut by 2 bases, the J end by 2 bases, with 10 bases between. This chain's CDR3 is CASSLGGAQETQYF. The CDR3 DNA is TGCGCCAGCAGCTTAGGGGGGGCACAAGAGACCCAGTACTTC. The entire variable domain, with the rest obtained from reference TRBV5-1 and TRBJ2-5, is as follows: KAGVTQTPRYLIKTRGQQVTLSCSPISGHRSVSWYQQTPGQGLQFLFEYFSETQRNKGNFPGRFSGRQFSNSRSEMNVSTLELGDSALYLCASSLGGAQETQYFGPGTRLLVL.

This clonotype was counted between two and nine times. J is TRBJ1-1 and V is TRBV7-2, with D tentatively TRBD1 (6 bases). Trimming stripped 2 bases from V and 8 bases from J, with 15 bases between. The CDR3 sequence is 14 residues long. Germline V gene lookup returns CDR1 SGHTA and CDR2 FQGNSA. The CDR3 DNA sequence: TGTGCCAGCAGCTTAACCCCGGGACAAGTAGAAGCTTTCTTT. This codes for CASSLTPGQVEAFF. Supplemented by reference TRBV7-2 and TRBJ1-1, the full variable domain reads GAGVSQSPSNKVTEKGKDVELRCDPISGHTALYWYRQSLGQGLEFLIYFQGNSAPDKSGLPSDRFSAERTGGSVSTLTIQRTQQEDSAVYLCASSLTPGQVEAFFGQGTRLTVV.

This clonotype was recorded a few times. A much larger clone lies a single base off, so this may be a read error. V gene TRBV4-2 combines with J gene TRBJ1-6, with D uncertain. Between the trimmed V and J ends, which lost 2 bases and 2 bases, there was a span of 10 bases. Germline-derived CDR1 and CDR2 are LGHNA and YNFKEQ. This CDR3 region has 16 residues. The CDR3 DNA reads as TGTGCCAGCAGCCAAAAAATGGGTCCCTATAATTCACCCCTCCACTTT. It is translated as CASSQKMGPYNSPLHF.

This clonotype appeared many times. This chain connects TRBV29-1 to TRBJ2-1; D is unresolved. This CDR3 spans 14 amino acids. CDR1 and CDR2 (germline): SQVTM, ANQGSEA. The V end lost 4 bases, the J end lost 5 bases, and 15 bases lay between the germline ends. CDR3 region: CSVGLRALDNEQFF. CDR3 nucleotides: TGCAGCGTTGGTCTAAGGGCCCTTGACAATGAGCAGTTCTTC.

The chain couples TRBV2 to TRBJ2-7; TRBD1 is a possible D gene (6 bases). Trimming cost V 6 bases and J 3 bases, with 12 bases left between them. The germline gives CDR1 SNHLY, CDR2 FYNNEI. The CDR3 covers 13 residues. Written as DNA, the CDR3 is TGTGCCAGCAGCACAGGGAACCACTACGAGCAGTACTTC. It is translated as CASSTGNHYEQYF. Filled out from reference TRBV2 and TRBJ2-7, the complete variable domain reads EPEVTQTPSHQVTQMGQEVILRCVPISNHLYFYWYRQILGQKVEFLVSFYNNEISEKSEIFDDQFSVERPDGSNFTLKIRSTKLEDSAMYFCASSTGNHYEQYFGPGTRLTVT.

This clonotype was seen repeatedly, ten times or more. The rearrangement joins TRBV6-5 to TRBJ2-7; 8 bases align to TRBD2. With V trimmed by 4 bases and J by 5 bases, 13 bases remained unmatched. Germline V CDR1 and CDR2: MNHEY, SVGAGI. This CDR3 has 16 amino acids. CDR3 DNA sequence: TGTGCCAGCAGTTTATTCCCGGCAGCGGGGGTGGACGAGCAGTACTTC. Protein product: CASSLFPAAGVDEQYF.

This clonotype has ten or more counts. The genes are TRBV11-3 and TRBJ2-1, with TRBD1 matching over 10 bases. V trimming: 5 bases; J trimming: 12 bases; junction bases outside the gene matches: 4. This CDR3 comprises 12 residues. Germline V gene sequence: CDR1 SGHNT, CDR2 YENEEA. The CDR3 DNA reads TGTGCCAGCAGCACACGGACAGGGGGGCAGTTCTTC. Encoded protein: CASSTRTGGQFF.

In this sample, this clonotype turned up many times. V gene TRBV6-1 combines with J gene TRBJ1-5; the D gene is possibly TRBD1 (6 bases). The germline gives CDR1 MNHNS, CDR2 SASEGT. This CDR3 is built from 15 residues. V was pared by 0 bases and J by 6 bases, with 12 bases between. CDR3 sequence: CASSEAKGGGQPQHF. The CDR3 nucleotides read TGTGCCAGCAGTGAAGCTAAGGGGGGCGGTCAGCCCCAGCATTTT.

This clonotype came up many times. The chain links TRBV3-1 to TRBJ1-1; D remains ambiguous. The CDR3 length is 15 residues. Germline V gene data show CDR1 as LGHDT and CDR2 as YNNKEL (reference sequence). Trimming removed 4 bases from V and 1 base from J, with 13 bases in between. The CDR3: CASSLFWRGNTEAFF. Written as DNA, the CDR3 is TGTGCCAGCAGCCTCTTTTGGCGGGGGAACACTGAAGCTTTCTTT. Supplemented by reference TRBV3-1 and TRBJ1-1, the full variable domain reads DTAVSQTPKYLVTQMGNDKSIKCEQNLGHDTMYWYKQDSKKFLKIMFSYNNKELIINETVPNRFSPKSPDKAHLNLHINSLELGDSAVYFCASSLFWRGNTEAFFGQGTRLTVV.

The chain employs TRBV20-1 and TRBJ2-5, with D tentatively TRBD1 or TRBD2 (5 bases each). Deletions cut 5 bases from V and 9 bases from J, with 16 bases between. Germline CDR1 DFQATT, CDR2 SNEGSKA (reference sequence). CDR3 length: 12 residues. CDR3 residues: CSAWTAGSPQYF. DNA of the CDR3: TGCAGTGCTTGGACTGCAGGGAGTCCCCAGTACTTC.

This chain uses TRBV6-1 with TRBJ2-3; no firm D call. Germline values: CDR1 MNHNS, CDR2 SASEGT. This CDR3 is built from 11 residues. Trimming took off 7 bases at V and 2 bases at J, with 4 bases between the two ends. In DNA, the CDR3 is TGTGCCAGCACGGCCACAGATACGCAGTATTTT. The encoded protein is CASTATDTQYF.

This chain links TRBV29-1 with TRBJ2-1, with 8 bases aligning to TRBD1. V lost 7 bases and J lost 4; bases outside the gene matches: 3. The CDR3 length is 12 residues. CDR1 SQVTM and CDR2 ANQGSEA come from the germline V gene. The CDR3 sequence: CSGRTGYNEQFF. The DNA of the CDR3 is TGCAGCGGGCGGACAGGGTACAATGAGCAGTTCTTC.

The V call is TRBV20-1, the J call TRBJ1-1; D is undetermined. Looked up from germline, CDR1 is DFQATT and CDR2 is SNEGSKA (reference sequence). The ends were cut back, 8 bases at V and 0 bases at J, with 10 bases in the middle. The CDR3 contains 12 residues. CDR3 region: CSPRQMNTEAFF. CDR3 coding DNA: TGCAGTCCTCGGCAGATGAACACTGAAGCTTTCTTT.

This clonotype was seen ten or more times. CDR3 DNA sequence: TGTGCCAGCAGTACGGGCGGTGGCTATAATTCACCCCTCCACTTT. Its protein product is CASSTGGGYNSPLHF. This sequence joins TRBV27 and TRBJ1-6, with unresolved D. This CDR3 spans 15 amino acids. Trimming removed 5 bases from V and 3 bases from J, with 11 bases in between. Per germline, CDR1 MNHEY and CDR2 SMNVEV (reference sequence).

CDR3 nucleotide sequence: TGCAGTGCTAATGACCAGAACATTCAGTACTTC. Translated, it gives CSANDQNIQYF. The chain employs TRBV20-1 and TRBJ2-4, with D unresolved. The CDR3 is made up of 11 amino acids. Germline V CDR1 and CDR2: DFQATT, SNEGSKA (reference sequence). V was cut by 4 bases and J by 7 bases, with 8 bases left in between.

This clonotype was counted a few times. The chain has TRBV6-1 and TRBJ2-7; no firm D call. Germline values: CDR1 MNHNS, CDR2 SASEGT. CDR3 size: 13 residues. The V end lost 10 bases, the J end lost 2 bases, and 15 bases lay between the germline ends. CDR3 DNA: TGTGCCACCTCATGGGCGGATACCTACGAGCAGTACTTC. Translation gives CATSWADTYEQYF.

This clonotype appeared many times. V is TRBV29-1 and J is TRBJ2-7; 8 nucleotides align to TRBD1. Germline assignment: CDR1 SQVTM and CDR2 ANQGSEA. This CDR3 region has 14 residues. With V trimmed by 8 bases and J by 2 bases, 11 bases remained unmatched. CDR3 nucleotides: TGCAGCCCCCGGGACAGGTGGATCCCCTACGAGCAGTACTTC. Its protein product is CSPRDRWIPYEQYF.

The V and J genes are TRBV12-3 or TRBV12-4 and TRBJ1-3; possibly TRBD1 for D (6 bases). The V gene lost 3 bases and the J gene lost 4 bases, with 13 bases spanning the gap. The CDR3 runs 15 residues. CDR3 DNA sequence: TGTGCCAGCAGTTTGGGGGGGCCCGGGGGAAACACCATATATTTT. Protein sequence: CASSLGGPGGNTIYF.